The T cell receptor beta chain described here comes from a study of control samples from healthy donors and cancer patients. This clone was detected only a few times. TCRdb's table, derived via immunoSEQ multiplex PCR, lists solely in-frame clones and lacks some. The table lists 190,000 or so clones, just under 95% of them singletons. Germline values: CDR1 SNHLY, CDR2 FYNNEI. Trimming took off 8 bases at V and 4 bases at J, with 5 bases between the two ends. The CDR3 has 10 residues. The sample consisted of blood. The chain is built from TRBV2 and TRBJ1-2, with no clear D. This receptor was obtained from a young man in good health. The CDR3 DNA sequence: TGTGCCAGCCTGGGCTATGGCTACACCTTC. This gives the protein CASLGYGYTF.